One and the same sample provided the 27 T cell receptor beta chains below, sequenced in a study of cytomegalovirus exposure and HLA in healthy donors. PCR used 60 Vbeta primers and 13 Jbeta primers. Clones were read by immunoSEQ multiplex PCR, and TCRdb kept only the in-frame ones, dropping some. The repertoire holds roughly 190,000 clones, with around 87% as singletons. Source material: PBMCs. These receptor sequences come from a woman aged 18-29 years in good health and CMV-seronegative.

The chain carries TRBV28 and TRBJ1-2; D uncertain. Looked up from germline, CDR1 is MDHEN and CDR2 is SYDVKM. The CDR3 length is 14 residues. V gave up 7 bases and J gave up 8 bases, with 20 bases separating them. CDR3 sequence (DNA): TGTGCCAGCAATGACCTTCCCCTAGGCTACGGCTACACCTTC. Translating it yields CASNDLPLGYGYTF.

This clone has just a few counts. The genes are TRBV28 and TRBJ1-1; D unclear. The V gene lost 2 bases and the J gene lost 7 bases, with 11 bases spanning the gap. Germline V gene data show CDR1 as MDHEN and CDR2 as SYDVKM. This CDR3 is built from 13 residues. The CDR3 bases are TGTGCCAGCAGTTTACAGGCAGACGATGAAGCTTTCTTT. Translated, it gives CASSLQADDEAFF.

This clone has more than one count but fewer than ten. The junction shows a germline mismatch at one end, possibly a read error. The rearrangement joins TRBV4-1 to TRBJ1-1; D is undetermined. CDR3 size: 15 residues. Germline values: CDR1 MGHRA, CDR2 YSYEKL. The CDR3 DNA reads as TGCGCCAGCAGCCTATATATTGCCTCCTCGACTGCAGCTTTCTTT. It encodes CASSLYIASSTAAFF.

V and J are TRBV6-6 and TRBJ2-5, with a possible D match to TRBD1 (6 bases). CDR1 is MNHNY, CDR2 SVGAGI, per germline (reference sequence). CDR3 length: 14 residues. Trimming took off 7 bases at V and 2 bases at J, with 14 bases between the two ends. CDR3 bases: TGTGCCAGCACGACAGGTTGGGAACAAGAGACCCAGTACTTC. Protein product: CASTTGWEQETQYF.

This sequence joins TRBV4-3 and TRBJ1-4; TRBD1 agrees at 9 bases. The CDR3 runs to 17 residues. Germline V CDR1 and CDR2: LGHNA, YSLEER. The junction had 13 bases not matched to a gene; V was cut back by 3 bases and J by 8 bases. This CDR3 reads CASSQLGGQGKGEKLFF. The CDR3 DNA sequence: TGCGCCAGCAGCCAGCTGGGCGGACAGGGGAAGGGAGAAAAACTGTTTTTT.

The V gene is TRBV6-5, the J gene TRBJ1-1; possibly TRBD1 for D (6 bases). CDR3 size: 11 residues. CDR1 is MNHEY and CDR2 is SVGAGI in the germline V gene. The V and J ends lost 5 bases and 12 bases respectively, with 13 bases between them. CDR3 DNA: TGTGCCAGCAGTGACACAGGGACTACTTTCTTT. This translates into CASSDTGTTFF.

The chain has TRBV7-2 and TRBJ2-7; 12 nucleotides match TRBD2. CDR3 length equals 15 residues. The ends lost 1 base at V and 3 bases at J; junction bases unmatched: 1. CDR1 is SGHTA, CDR2 FQGNSA, per germline. CDR3 nucleotides: TGTGCCAGCAGCTTAGGGACTAGCGGGGTCTACGAGCAGTACTTC. It codes for CASSLGTSGVYEQYF. Full variable domain (missing parts from reference TRBV7-2 and TRBJ2-7): GAGVSQSPSNKVTEKGKDVELRCDPISGHTALYWYRQSLGQGLEFLIYFQGNSAPDKSGLPSDRFSAERTGGSVSTLTIQRTQQEDSAVYLCASSLGTSGVYEQYFGPGTRLTVT.

The V call is TRBV6-1, the J call TRBJ2-1; 12 positions agree with TRBD2. CDR3 length: 18 amino acids. Looked up from germline, CDR1 is MNHNS and CDR2 is SASEGT. The trim removed 4 bases at V and 3 bases at J, leaving 10 bases unmatched. As DNA, the CDR3 is TGTGCCAGCAGTGTGGGGGCTAGCGGGAGGGGGTTCTACAATGAGCAGTTCTTC. Translating gives CASSVGASGRGFYNEQFF.

Notes on this clone: A read error may account for a junction end that differs from germline. The chain employs TRBV6-1 and TRBJ2-5; 8 bases fit TRBD2. The CDR3 is made up of 15 amino acids. Germline V CDR1 and CDR2: MNHNS, SASEGT. The CDR3 DNA follows: TGTGCCAGCAGTGAAGCGCCTTCCCCCTCCGGGACTAGAAACTTC. This codes for CASSEAPSPSGTRNF.

Of note for this clone: This CDR3 is also generated by other DNA sequences in the sample. The rearrangement links TRBV5-1 to TRBJ2-6; D not certain. Germline values: CDR1 SGHRS, CDR2 YFSETQ. The CDR3 is 14 amino acids. V dropped 2 bases and J dropped 4 bases, with 7 bases sitting between them. The CDR3 region has the DNA TGCGCCAGCAGCTTCTCCTCGGGGGCCAACGTCCTGACTTTC. Translated: CASSFSSGANVLTF.

J is TRBJ2-2 and V is TRBV27; perhaps TRBD1 as D (5 bases). The CDR3 runs to 16 residues. With 0 bases removed from V and 5 bases from J, the gap between germline ends came to 13 bases. Per germline, CDR1 MNHEY and CDR2 SMNVEV (reference sequence). CDR3 coding DNA: TGTGCCAGCAGTTTATCGCCGCAGGGTAGGACCGGGGAGCTGTTTTTT. Amino acids: CASSLSPQGRTGELFF.

The chain has TRBV11-2 and TRBJ1-4, with 9 bases that match TRBD1. Germline CDR1 reads SGHAT; CDR2 reads FQNNGV. V lost 5 bases to trimming and J lost 3 bases; unmatched junction nucleotides: 4. The CDR3 is 15 amino acids. The CDR3 reads CASSRTGAANEKLFF. CDR3 DNA sequence: TGTGCCAGCAGCAGGACAGGGGCGGCTAATGAAAAACTGTTTTTT. Full variable domain (outside the CDR3, taken from reference TRBV11-2 and TRBJ1-4): EAGVAQSPRYKIIEKRQSVAFWCNPISGHATLYWYQQILGQGPKLLIQFQNNGVVDDSQLPKDRFSAERLKGVDSTLKIQPAKLEDSAVYLCASSRTGAANEKLFFGSGTQLSVL.

This clone was recorded only once. This chain joins TRBV30 and TRBJ2-3; TRBD2 is a possible D gene (7 bases). The CDR3 extends over 16 amino acids. Between the trimmed V and J ends, which lost 2 bases and 5 bases, there was a span of 20 bases. Germline V gene sequence: CDR1 GTSNPN, CDR2 SVGIG (reference sequence). The CDR3 coding sequence is TGTGCCTGGAGTCGGTTTGCGGGGGCTGGTTTAGATACGCAGTATTTT. It codes for CAWSRFAGAGLDTQYF.

This clone has only a few counts. The chain combines TRBV6-4 with TRBJ2-2; D is undetermined. Looked up from germline, CDR1 is MRHNA and CDR2 is SNTAGT. The CDR3 has 14 amino acids. Trimming pared 3 bases from V and 6 bases from J, leaving 11 bases between. The CDR3 spells CASSDSQEAGELFF. The CDR3, as DNA: TGTGCCAGCAGTGATAGCCAAGAGGCCGGGGAGCTGTTTTTT.

This clone has only a few counts. This chain connects TRBV14 to TRBJ2-7; D not resolved. Germline loops: CDR1 SGHDN, CDR2 FVKESK. The CDR3 spans 12 residues. The V end was cut by 3 bases, the J end by 4 bases, with 7 bases between. Here the CDR3 DNA reads TGTGCCAGCAGCCAGCAGGTTTACGAGCAGTACTTC. This gives the protein CASSQQVYEQYF. The variable domain in full, with the rest retrieved from reference TRBV14 and TRBJ2-7, is EAGVTQFPSHSVIEKGQTVTLRCDPISGHDNLYWYRRVMGKEIKFLLHFVKESKQDESGMPNNRFLAERTGGTYSTLKVQPAELEDSGVYFCASSQQVYEQYFGPGTRLTVT.

V is TRBV6-1 and J is TRBJ2-7; D may be TRBD2 (6 bases). This CDR3 has 14 residues. Germline V lookup: CDR1 MNHNS, CDR2 SASEGT. With 3 bases removed from V and 6 bases from J, the gap between germline ends came to 15 bases. The CDR3 region is CASSEAGPLVEQYF. CDR3 coding DNA: TGTGCCAGCAGTGAGGCGGGACCGCTGGTCGAGCAGTACTTC.

This clone was observed once. The genes are TRBV19 and TRBJ1-5; no clear D gene. The CDR3 length is 13 residues. Per germline, CDR1 LNHDA and CDR2 SQIVND (reference sequence). V lost 5 bases, J lost 2 bases, and 7 bases lay in between. CDR3 coding DNA: TGTGCCAGTAGTGGTGGAGGCAATCAGCCCCAGCATTTT. Its protein product is CASSGGGNQPQHF.

The CDR3 is CASQAGRQGNEKLFF. CDR3 DNA sequence: TGTGCCAGCCAAGCCGGGAGACAGGGAAATGAAAAACTGTTTTTT. The V call is TRBV6-1, the J call TRBJ1-4, with TRBD1 matching over 7 bases. The CDR3 is made up of 15 amino acids. With 8 bases clipped from V and 5 bases from J, the junction kept 11 bases outside the gene matches. Germline V gene lookup returns CDR1 MNHNS and CDR2 SASEGT.

This rearrangement joins TRBV30 to TRBJ2-3; D perhaps matches TRBD2 (6 bases). The ends were cut back, 4 bases at V and 0 bases at J, with 11 bases in the middle. The CDR3 is 14 residues long. Germline V gives CDR1 GTSNPN, CDR2 SVGIG (reference sequence). This CDR3 is CAWTRGGSTDTQYF. The CDR3 coding sequence is TGTGCCTGGACGAGGGGAGGAAGCACAGATACGCAGTATTTT.

This chain uses TRBV30 with TRBJ2-7, with D perhaps matching TRBD1 (5 bases). V lost 8 bases to trimming and J lost 5 bases, with 19 bases between them. This CDR3 is built from 13 residues. CDR1 GTSNPN and CDR2 SVGIG come from the germline V gene (reference sequence). In nucleotides, the CDR3 is TGTGCCGGATATAGTGGGGCAGGCCACGAGCAGTACTTC. It translates to CAGYSGAGHEQYF.

The V and J genes are TRBV7-6 and TRBJ2-5; tentative D call: TRBD2 (6 bases). This CDR3 contains 14 residues. CDR1 SGHVS and CDR2 FNYEAQ come from the germline V gene. Trimming removed 5 bases from V and 5 bases from J, with 15 bases in between. The CDR3 sequence: CASSGRPAGETQYF. The CDR3 DNA is TGTGCCAGCAGCGGGAGGCCCGCCGGGGAGACCCAGTACTTC.

The V and J genes are TRBV6-1 and TRBJ2-3; 8 bases align to TRBD2. After removal of 6 bases from V and 5 bases from J, the junction contained 7 bases not matched to a gene. Germline V gene lookup returns CDR1 MNHNS and CDR2 SASEGT. The CDR3 spans 14 residues. Here the CDR3 DNA reads TGTGCCAGCAGGGAACTAGCGGAGGAAGATACGCAGTATTTT. It translates to CASRELAEEDTQYF.

The chain recombines TRBV4-2 with TRBJ2-7, with D maybe TRBD1 (6 bases). V was clipped by 0 bases and J by 5 bases, with 14 bases between them. This CDR3 comprises 15 residues. CDR1 and CDR2 (germline): LGHNA, YNFKEQ. The CDR3 nucleotides read TGTGCCAGCAGCCAAGACCCATCAGGGGTTGACGAGCAGTACTTC. Translating it yields CASSQDPSGVDEQYF.

The chain combines TRBV28 with TRBJ1-4, with 9 nucleotides matching TRBD1. Germline CDR1 MDHEN, CDR2 SYDVKM. The CDR3 has 16 residues. Trimming took 6 bases from V and 3 from J; bases not matched to a gene: 8. The CDR3 protein is CASSGLWTGANEKLFF. CDR3 sequence (DNA): TGTGCCAGCAGCGGACTTTGGACAGGGGCTAATGAAAAACTGTTTTTT.

This rearrangement joins TRBV4-1 to TRBJ2-1; 11 bases agree with TRBD2. V gave up 6 bases and J gave up 6 bases; unmatched junction bases: 10. This CDR3 is built from 16 residues. Looked up from germline, CDR1 is MGHRA and CDR2 is YSYEKL. The DNA of the CDR3 is TGCGCCAGCAGTCCTAGCGGGAGGAACTTTTTCAATGAGCAGTTCTTC. Translated, it gives CASSPSGRNFFNEQFF.

The gene calls are TRBV9 and TRBJ2-1; 7 nucleotides line up with TRBD1. Germline loops: CDR1 SGDLS, CDR2 YYNGEE. With V trimmed by 6 bases and J by 9 bases, 21 bases remained unmatched. The CDR3 length is 17 residues. The DNA for the CDR3 is TGTGCCAGCACCCCACCTGAAGCGGACAGGTTGGGGCGTGAGCAGTTCTTC. Its protein is CASTPPEADRLGREQFF.

The chain combines TRBV6-1 with TRBJ1-3; TRBD1 agrees at 9 bases. There are 14 residues in the CDR3. Germline values: CDR1 MNHNS, CDR2 SASEGT. V shed 6 bases, J shed 4 bases, and the junction held 4 bases outside the gene matches. Here the CDR3 DNA reads TGTGCCAGCAGGGTGACAGGGGGAGGAAACACCATATATTTT. This codes for CASRVTGGGNTIYF.